This T cell receptor (beta chain) was captured in a study of cytomegalovirus exposure and HLA in healthy donors. Study-wide results and limits: The investigators catalogued 150 to 200 TCR beta chains as cytomegalovirus-associated. The study found most TCR sequences rare, yet found some public TCRs in many donors. Through in vitro validation, three CMV-associated chains were shown to be specific for CMV antigens.

About this clone itself: Its specificity is not known.

This CDR3 is 14 amino acids long. Germline assignment: CDR1 MNHNY and CDR2 SVGAGI (reference sequence). Trimming left V 2 bases short and J 2 bases short, with 7 bases between. The method was immunoSEQ multiplex PCR; TCRdb's version includes in-frame clones alone and lacks a portion of them. The sample carries 150,000 to 200,000 clones, around 89% recorded once. The sequenced sample consisted of PBMCs. The chain joins TRBV6-6 to TRBJ1-3; unclear D gene. This TCR came from a man aged 18-30 years in good health and CMV-seronegative. CDR3 residues: CASSYLEAGNTIYF. The CDR3 nucleotides are TGTGCCAGCAGTTACCTGGAGGCTGGAAACACCATATATTTT.